This entry describes one T cell receptor (beta chain). The table lists this clonotype with a few counts. Its specific antigen is unknown. Per-nucleotide qualities are absent, and no much larger clonotype sits a single base away. The label giving this sample's treatment or condition can be read as: in vitro stimulation with specific CMV peptide epitopes to enrich CMV-specific T cells. The data belong to a study of T cell repertoires in cytomegalovirus infection (dated by TCRdb to between 2018 and 2021). Background on the whole study: Peptide stimulations targeted recently identified HLA-C-restricted CMV epitopes, whose presentation resists viral immunomodulation, together with well-studied HLA-B-restricted epitopes. Donor HLA type was relevant to the analysis, as public TCR beta signatures indicated carriage of CMV infection together with the matching HLA type.

Looking up the germline V gene yields CDR1 MNHEY and CDR2 SVGAGI. From the cysteine through the phenylalanine, the CDR3 covers 19 amino acids. CDR3 DNA is the only sequence kept; it has 57 bases, read in frame from the first base. The germline V and J ends show losses of 5 bases and 11 bases respectively, and no gene match explains 18 bases of the junction. Sequencing used an Illumina HiSeq 1500. The public reads were reprocessed in TCRdb via fastp at Q25 and MiXCR, keeping in-frame beta chains. Each entry is one CDR3 protein sequence, shown with its most common DNA and genes. For this sample the table gives around 770,000 distinct CDR3 sequences, of which almost 30% were detected only once. The top ten hold less than 15% of the sample. Results and caveats for the whole study, not just this receptor: In both this cohort and an independent cohort of some 350 donors, the cumulative frequency of public TCR beta family members distinguished carriers of CMV infection plus the relevant HLA type. In the ex vivo response, HLA-C-restricted CMV-specific TCR beta clonotypes were dominant, and in two of eight donors the single most frequent clonotype came from this HLA-C-restricted group.

This clonotype was obtained from a human donor in good health (CMV status not recorded). Some clones in this sample may be carry-over from other donors' samples. The chain is made from TRBV6-5 and TRBJ2-1, with 16 junctional bases fitting TRBD2. The sequenced sample was cultured CD8+ T cells from PBMCs, obtained from culture after CMV antigen stimulation. CDR3 loop: CASSPRGERAGLAGGKQFF. The nucleotide sequence is given as TGTGCCAGCAGTCCCCGGGGGGAAAGGGCGGGACTAGCGGGGGGGAAGCAGTTCTTC.